This entry is about one TCR beta chain. Its binding antigen is unknown. Base qualities are not provided; no much larger clone lies one nucleotide away. This entry belongs to a study of shared T cell receptors in the human thymus listed by TCRdb under 2021. For the study in its entirety: The study examined how self-reactive, shared T-cell receptor alpha chains are generated in the human thymus.

Deletion took 6 bases off V and 2 bases off J, with a span of 18 bases between the germline ends. Sequences SQVTM (CDR1) and ANQGSEA (CDR2) are obtained from the germline V gene. The CDR3 covers 15 residues, taking in both the cysteine and the phenylalanine. Only the CDR3 region is kept as DNA, spanning 45 bases read in frame from base 1. The library was prepared using the immunoSEQ multiplex PCR assay. TCRdb holds this immuneACCESS table with in-frame rearrangements only. Some clones are missing; in checked studies, unresolved V genes explain under half, and the rest has no known cause. In all, the sample holds about 730,000 clones, and 75% to 90% of those were seen once. Approximately 0.01% of the sample is in the top ten clones. The sample was also linked to a second study, of human thymus T cells. Looking at the second paper: In Finland, the donors were immunologically healthy infants who were having open corrective cardiac surgery for congenital heart defects. Thymus tissue was collected as surgical resects that were removed during corrective cardiac surgery. V and J gene segment usage appeared biased in both thymic and peripheral blood repertoires. According to the related research, thymic TCR repertoires were highly overlapping among unrelated individuals. The study described the TCR alpha and beta repertoires in under ten infant thymus samples and a few matching peripheral blood samples. Donor ages ranged from roughly 6 to 250 days, and the cohort comprised six or seven male and a couple of female infants. Thymocytes were released mechanically from tissue and stored at -70 °C as pellets of 10-30 million cells. Genomic DNA was extracted from frozen cell pellets with a QIAsymphony instrument. The immunoSEQ multiplex PCR assay was used to amplify the TCRB and TCRAD loci from a standardized quantity of quality-controlled genomic DNA. The V(D)J region was spanned by amplicons of a length sufficient to cover the CDR3 and to identify V and J genes. Amplicon sequencing was performed on an Illumina platform through the commercial immunoSEQ service. Corrections for primer bias and sequencing errors followed previously described methods, while TCRAD and TCRB definitions were based on the IMGT database. The repertoires were analysed using immunoSEQ Analyzer 3.0 and VDJTools for basic statistics, V/J segment usage, diversity estimates, rarefaction and pairwise overlap. Diversity was estimated with Chao1, ChaoE, Efron-Thisted, Shannon and inverse Simpson indices, and also on datasets down-sampled to the smallest sample. Repertoire overlap was determined by strict matching of CDR3 nucleotide sequence, V gene and J gene, and Jaccard-based multidimensional scaling clustering was applied. On average, thymus samples gave around 880,000 unique TCRB clonotypes, whereas blood samples gave roughly 80,000.

Sequences were obtained from thymocytes. The rearrangement joined TRBV29-1 to TRBJ2-3, and perhaps TRBD1 as D gene, on 6 matching bases. The sequence came from a girl under three years old with a congenital heart defect. Donor details come from another sample of the same person, matched by shared clones. The base sequence is TGCAGCGTCAACGGGGCAGGGGAGCACACAGATACGCAGTATTTT. This encodes CSVNGAGEHTDTQYF.